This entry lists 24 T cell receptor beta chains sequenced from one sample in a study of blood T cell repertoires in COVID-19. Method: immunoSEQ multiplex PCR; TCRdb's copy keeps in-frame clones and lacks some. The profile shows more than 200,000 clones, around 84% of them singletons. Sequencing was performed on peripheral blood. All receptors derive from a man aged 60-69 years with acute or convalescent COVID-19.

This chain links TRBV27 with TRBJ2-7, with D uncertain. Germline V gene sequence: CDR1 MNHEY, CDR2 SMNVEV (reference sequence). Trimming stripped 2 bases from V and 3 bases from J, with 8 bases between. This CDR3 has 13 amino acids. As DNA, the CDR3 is TGTGCCAGCAGTTTACAGGCAGGCTACGAGCAGTACTTC. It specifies CASSLQAGYEQYF.

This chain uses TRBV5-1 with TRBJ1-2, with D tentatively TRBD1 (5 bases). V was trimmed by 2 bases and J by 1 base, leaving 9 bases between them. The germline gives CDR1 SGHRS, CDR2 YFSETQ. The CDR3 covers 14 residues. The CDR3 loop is CASSLDRLNYGYTF. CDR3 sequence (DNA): TGCGCCAGCAGCTTAGACAGACTTAACTATGGCTACACCTTC.

CDR3 loop: CASSHSQDRGTEAFF. The CDR3 DNA is TGTGCCAGCAGCCATTCACAGGACAGGGGCACTGAAGCTTTCTTT. The chain uses TRBV21-1 and TRBJ1-1; TRBD1 is taken as the D call from the table, unchecked against the DNA. TRBV21-1 corresponds to a pseudogene. The CDR3 totals 15 residues.

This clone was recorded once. The CDR3 loop reads CASSSIGGNTEAFF. The CDR3, as DNA: TGTGCCAGCAGTTCGATCGGGGGGAACACTGAAGCTTTCTTT. The V gene is TRBV27, the J gene TRBJ1-1; a weak D match, TRBD1 (5 bases). The CDR3 runs 14 residues. Trimming took 4 bases from V and 1 from J, leaving 10 bases between them. Germline V gene data show CDR1 as MNHEY and CDR2 as SMNVEV (reference sequence).

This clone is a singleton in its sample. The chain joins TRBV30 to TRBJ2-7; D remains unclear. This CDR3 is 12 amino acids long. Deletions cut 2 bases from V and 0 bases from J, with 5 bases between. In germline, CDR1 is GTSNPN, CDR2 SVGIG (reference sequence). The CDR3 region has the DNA TGTGCCTGGAGTCTTAGCTCCTACGAGCAGTACTTC. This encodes CAWSLSSYEQYF.

The CDR3 region is CASTPPGRTDTQYF. CDR3 in DNA: TGTGCCAGCACCCCCCCAGGGCGCACAGATACGCAGTATTTT. The chain is built from TRBV6-5 and TRBJ2-3; D is possibly TRBD1 (5 bases). CDR1 is MNHEY and CDR2 is SVGAGI in the germline V gene. The ends were cut back, 7 bases at V and 1 base at J, with 12 bases in the middle. The CDR3 totals 14 residues.

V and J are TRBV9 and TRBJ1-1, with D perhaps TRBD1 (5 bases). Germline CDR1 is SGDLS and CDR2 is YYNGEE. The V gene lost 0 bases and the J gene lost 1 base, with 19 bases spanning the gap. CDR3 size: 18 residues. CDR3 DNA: TGTGCCAGCAGCGTAGGGGGACGGACTAAACCTACGAACACTGAAGCTTTCTTT. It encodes CASSVGGRTKPTNTEAFF.

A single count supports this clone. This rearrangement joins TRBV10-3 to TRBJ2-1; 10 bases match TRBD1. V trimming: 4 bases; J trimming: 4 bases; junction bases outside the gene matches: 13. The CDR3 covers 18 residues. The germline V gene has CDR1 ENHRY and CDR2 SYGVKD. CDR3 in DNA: TGTGCCATCAGTGTAAAGCCGGGACAGGGGCCTTTATACAATGAGCAGTTCTTC. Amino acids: CAISVKPGQGPLYNEQFF.

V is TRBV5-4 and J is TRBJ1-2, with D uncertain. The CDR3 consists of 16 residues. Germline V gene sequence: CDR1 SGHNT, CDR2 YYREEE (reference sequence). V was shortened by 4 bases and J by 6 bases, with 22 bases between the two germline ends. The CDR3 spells CASSPPLGGGRNGYTF. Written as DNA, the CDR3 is TGTGCCAGCAGCCCACCACTTGGCGGAGGGCGGAATGGCTACACCTTC. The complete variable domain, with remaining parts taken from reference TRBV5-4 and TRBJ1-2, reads ETGVTQSPTHLIKTRGQQVTLRCSSQSGHNTVSWYQQALGQGPQFIFQYYREEENGRGNFPPRFSGLQFPNYSSELNVNALELDDSALYLCASSPPLGGGRNGYTFGSGTRLTVV.

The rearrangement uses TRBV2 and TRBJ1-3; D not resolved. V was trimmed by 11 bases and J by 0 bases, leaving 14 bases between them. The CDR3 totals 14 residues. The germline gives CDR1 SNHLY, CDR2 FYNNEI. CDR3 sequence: CACRQASSGNTIYF. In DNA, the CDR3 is TGTGCCTGCCGCCAGGCAAGCTCTGGAAACACCATATATTTT.

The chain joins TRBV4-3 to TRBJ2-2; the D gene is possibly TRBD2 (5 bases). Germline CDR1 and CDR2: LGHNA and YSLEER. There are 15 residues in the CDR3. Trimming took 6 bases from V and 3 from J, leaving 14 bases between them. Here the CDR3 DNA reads TGCGCCAGCAGTCAGAGGGTACTGGACACCGGGGAGCTGTTTTTT. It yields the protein CASSQRVLDTGELFF.

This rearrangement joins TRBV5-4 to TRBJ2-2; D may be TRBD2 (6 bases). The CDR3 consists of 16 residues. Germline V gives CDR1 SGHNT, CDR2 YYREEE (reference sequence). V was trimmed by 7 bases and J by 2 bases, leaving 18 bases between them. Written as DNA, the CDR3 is TGTGCCAGCTCGCTTCTTGGGCGGGAAAACACCGGGGAGCTGTTTTTT. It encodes CASSLLGRENTGELFF.

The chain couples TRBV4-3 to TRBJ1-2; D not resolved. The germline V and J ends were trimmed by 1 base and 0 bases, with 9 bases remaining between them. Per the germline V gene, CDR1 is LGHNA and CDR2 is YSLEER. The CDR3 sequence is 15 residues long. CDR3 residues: CASSQVGGTNYGYTF. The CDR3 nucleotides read TGCGCCAGCAGCCAAGTTGGCGGAACTAACTATGGCTACACCTTC.

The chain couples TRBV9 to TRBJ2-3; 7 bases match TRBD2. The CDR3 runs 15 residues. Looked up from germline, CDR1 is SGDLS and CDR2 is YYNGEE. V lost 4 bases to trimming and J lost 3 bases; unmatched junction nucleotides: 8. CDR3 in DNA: TGTGCCAGCAGCCAGGGCGGGGGACCAACAGATACGCAGTATTTT. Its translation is CASSQGGGPTDTQYF.

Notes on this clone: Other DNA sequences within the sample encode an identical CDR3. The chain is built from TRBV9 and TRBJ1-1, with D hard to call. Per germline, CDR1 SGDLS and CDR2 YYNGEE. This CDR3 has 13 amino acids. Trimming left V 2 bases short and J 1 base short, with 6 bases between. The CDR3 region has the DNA TGTGCCAGCAGCGTCACGGGGAACACTGAAGCTTTCTTT. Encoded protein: CASSVTGNTEAFF.

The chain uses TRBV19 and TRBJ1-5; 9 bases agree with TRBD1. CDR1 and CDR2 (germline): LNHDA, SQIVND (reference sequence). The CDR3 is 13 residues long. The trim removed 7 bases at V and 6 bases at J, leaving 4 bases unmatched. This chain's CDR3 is CASKGTGLQPQHF. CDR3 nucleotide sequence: TGTGCCAGTAAAGGGACAGGGCTTCAGCCCCAGCATTTT.

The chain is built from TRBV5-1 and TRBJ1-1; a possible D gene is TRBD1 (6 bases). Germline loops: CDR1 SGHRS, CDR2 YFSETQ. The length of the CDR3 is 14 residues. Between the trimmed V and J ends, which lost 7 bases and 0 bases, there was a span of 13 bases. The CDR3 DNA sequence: TGCGCCAGCGGCCTACAGGGAGTGAACACTGAAGCTTTCTTT. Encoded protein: CASGLQGVNTEAFF.

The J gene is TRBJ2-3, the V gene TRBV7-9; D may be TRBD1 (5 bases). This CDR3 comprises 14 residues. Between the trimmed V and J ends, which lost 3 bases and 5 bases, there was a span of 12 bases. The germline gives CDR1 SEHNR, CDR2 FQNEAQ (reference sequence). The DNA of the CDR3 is TGTGCCAGCAGCTTGGCCAGGGCTGAAGATACGCAGTATTTT. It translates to CASSLARAEDTQYF. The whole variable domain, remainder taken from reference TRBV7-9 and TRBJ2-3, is DTGVSQNPRHKITKRGQNVTFRCDPISEHNRLYWYRQTLGQGPEFLTYFQNEAQLEKSRLLSDRFSAERPKGSFSTLEIQRTEQGDSAMYLCASSLARAEDTQYFGPGTRLTVL.

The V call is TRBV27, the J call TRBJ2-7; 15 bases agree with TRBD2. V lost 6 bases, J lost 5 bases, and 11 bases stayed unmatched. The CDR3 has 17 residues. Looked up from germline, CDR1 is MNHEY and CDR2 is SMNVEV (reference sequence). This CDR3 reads CASSLGLAGGPSHEQYF. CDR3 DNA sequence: TGTGCCAGCAGCCTAGGACTAGCGGGAGGGCCATCCCACGAGCAGTACTTC.

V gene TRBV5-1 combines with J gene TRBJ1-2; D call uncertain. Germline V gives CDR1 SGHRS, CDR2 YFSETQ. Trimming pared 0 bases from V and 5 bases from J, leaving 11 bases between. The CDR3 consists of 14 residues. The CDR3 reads CASSLEAGEYGYTF. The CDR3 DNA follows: TGCGCCAGCAGCTTGGAGGCAGGCGAGTATGGCTACACCTTC.

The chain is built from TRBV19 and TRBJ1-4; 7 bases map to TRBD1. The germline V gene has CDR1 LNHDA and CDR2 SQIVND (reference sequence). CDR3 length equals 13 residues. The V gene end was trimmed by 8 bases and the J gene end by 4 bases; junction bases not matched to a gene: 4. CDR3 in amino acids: CASRDRLNEKLFF. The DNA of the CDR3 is TGTGCCAGTCGGGACAGACTTAATGAAAAACTGTTTTTT.

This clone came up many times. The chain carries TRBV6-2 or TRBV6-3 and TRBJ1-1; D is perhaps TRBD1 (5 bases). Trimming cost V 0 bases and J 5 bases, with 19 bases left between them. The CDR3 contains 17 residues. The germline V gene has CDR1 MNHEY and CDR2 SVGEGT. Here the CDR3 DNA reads TGTGCCAGCAGTTACTCGACCTACCGACAGCCTAGAACTGAAGCTTTCTTT. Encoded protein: CASSYSTYRQPRTEAFF.

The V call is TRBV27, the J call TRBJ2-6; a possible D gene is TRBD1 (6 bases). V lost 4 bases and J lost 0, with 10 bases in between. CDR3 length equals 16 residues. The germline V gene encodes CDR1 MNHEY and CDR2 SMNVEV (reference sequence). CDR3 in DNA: TGTGCCAGCAGTTACAGGGCCCTCTCTGGGGCCAACGTCCTGACTTTC. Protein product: CASSYRALSGANVLTF.

CDR3 nucleotides: TGTGCCAGCAGCGCCCCGGGGGATCGTGGCTCCTACGAGCAGTACTTC. Its translation is CASSAPGDRGSYEQYF. V usage is TRBV27 and J usage is TRBJ2-7, with D perhaps matching TRBD2 (6 bases). This CDR3 region has 16 residues. Trimming removed 6 bases from V and 0 bases from J, with 18 bases in between. CDR1 and CDR2 from the germline V gene are MNHEY and SMNVEV (reference sequence).